The T cell receptor (beta chain) described here comes from a study of beta chain features in type 1 diabetes. Study-level findings and limits: Using cDNA template may skew counts toward highly expressing activated cells. Across all four CD4+ subsets, people with type 1 diabetes showed modestly shorter TCRB CDR3s.

With regard to this clone: Its antigen is not known.

V lost 3 bases, J lost 0 bases, and 5 bases stayed unmatched. Germline lookup yields CDR1 SEHNR and CDR2 FQNEAQ (reference sequence). The CDR3 runs to 15 residues. Reverse transcribing all isolated RNA meant expressed TCRB transcripts were sequenced. Data came from immunoSEQ multiplex PCR; TCRdb stores just in-frame clones and leaves some out. The table shows 500,000 to 650,000 clones, with over 10% occurring only once. The receptor was isolated from a man aged 25-40 years with type 1 diabetes. Sequencing used naive CD4+ T cells from blood. The chain is built from TRBV7-9 and TRBJ2-7; TRBD2 matches 7 bases. CDR3 DNA sequence: TGTGCCAGCAGCTTTAGCGGGCAAAGCTCCTACGAGCAGTACTTC. Amino acids: CASSFSGQSSYEQYF.